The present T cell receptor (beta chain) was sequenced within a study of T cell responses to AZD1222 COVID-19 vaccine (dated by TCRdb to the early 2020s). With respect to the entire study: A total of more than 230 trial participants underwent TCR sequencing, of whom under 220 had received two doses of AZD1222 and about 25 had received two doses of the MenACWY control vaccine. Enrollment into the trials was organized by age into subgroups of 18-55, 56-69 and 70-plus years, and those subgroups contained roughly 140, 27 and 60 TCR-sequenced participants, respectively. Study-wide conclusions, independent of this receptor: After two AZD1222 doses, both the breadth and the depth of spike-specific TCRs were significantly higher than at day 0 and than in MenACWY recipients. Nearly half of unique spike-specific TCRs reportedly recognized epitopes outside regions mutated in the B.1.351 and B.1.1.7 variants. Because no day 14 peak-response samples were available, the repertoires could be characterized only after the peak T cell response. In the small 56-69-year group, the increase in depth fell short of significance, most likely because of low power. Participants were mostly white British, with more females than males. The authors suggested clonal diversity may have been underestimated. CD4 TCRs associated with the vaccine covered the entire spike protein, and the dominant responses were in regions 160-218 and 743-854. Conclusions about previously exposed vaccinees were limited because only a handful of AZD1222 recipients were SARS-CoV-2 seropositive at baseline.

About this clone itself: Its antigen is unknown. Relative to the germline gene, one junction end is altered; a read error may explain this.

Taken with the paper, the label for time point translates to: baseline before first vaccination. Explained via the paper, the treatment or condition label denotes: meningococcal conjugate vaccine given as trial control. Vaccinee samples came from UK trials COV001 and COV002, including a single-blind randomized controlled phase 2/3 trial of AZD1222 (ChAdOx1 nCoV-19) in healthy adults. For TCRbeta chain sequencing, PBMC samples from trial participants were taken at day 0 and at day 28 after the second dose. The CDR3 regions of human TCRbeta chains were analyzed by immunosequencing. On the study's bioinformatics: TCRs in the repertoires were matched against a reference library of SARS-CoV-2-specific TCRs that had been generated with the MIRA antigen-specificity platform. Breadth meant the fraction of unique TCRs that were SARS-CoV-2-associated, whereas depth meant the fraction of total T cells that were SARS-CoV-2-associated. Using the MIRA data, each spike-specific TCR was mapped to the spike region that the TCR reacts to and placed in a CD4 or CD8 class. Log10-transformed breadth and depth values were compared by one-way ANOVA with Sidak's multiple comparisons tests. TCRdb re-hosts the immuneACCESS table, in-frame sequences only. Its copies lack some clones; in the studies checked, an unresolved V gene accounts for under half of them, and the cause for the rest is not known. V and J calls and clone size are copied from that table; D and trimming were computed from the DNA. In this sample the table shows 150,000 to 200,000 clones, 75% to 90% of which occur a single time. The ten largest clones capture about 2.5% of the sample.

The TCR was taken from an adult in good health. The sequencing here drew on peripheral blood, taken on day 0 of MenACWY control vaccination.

The DNA reads TGTGCCAGCAGCCCTTCCCCGGGAAATCAAGGGACCCAGTACTTC. This is translated as CASSPSPGNQGTQYF. The rearrangement joined TRBV4-2 to TRBJ2-5; 5 matching bases give a weak D call of TRBD2. Spanning cysteine to phenylalanine, the CDR3 consists of 15 amino acids. The retained sequence is limited to the CDR3, 45 bases, with the frame set at the first base. Looking up the germline V gene yields CDR1 LGHNA and CDR2 YNFKEQ.